Below are 8 T cell receptor beta chains sequenced from a single sample in a study of CD8+ T cells in alopecia areata. The authors extracted RNA and reverse transcribed it into cDNA as the sequencing template. TCRdb's table, derived via immunoSEQ multiplex PCR, lists solely in-frame clones and lacks some. In the table there are about 130,000 clones, about 60% of which are singletons. Material: CD4+ T cells sorted from blood, obtained at week 0. The source is a human donor with alopecia areata.

V usage is TRBV29-1 and J usage is TRBJ1-2; D unclear. CDR1 and CDR2 from the germline V gene are SQVTM and ANQGSEA. There are 11 residues in the CDR3. Trimming removed 4 bases at V and 8 bases at J, with 11 bases between. The DNA of the CDR3 is TGCAGCGTTGTTGGTGTTTCGGGCTACACCTTC. Its translation is CSVVGVSGYTF.

This chain joins TRBV7-9 and TRBJ2-3; D ambiguous. CDR3 length: 13 amino acids. Trimming shortened V by 3 bases and J by 12 bases, and 16 bases separated the two germline ends. Germline values: CDR1 SEHNR, CDR2 FQNEAQ (reference sequence). DNA for the CDR3: TGTGCCAGCAGCTTCCCGGCTGTCGCAAACCAGTATTTT. It codes for CASSFPAVANQYF.

The chain combines TRBV5-4 with TRBJ2-1; no clear D gene. The V gene's germline CDR1 is SGHNT and CDR2 YYREEE (reference sequence). CDR3 length: 14 residues. V dropped 5 bases and J dropped 0 bases, with 9 bases sitting between them. This CDR3 reads CASRTESSYNEQFF. As DNA, the CDR3 is TGTGCCAGCAGGACGGAGAGCTCCTACAATGAGCAGTTCTTC.

The chain recombines TRBV9 with TRBJ1-1; D is ambiguous. This CDR3 has 14 residues. V lost 4 bases, J lost 4 bases, and 14 bases lay in between. The germline V gene has CDR1 SGDLS and CDR2 YYNGEE. The CDR3 reads CASSPQVRGTEAFF. In DNA form, the CDR3 reads TGTGCCAGCAGCCCACAAGTTCGGGGCACTGAAGCTTTCTTT.

The chain has TRBV6-5 and TRBJ2-7, with 10 bases that match TRBD1. J lost 7 bases, V lost 6 bases, and 3 bases had no gene match. The CDR3 is 12 residues long. CDR1 and CDR2 (germline): MNHEY, SVGAGI. CDR3 nucleotide sequence: TGTGCCAGCAGGGGACAGGGGAGGGAGCAGTACTTC. It translates to CASRGQGREQYF.

The chain links TRBV7-2 to TRBJ2-1, with D possibly TRBD2 on 5 matching bases. Trimming took off 7 bases at V and 4 bases at J, with 14 bases between the two ends. CDR3 length: 14 residues. Per germline, CDR1 SGHTA and CDR2 FQGNSA. This chain's CDR3 is CASTSTGMYNEQFF. The CDR3 nucleotides read TGTGCCAGCACCTCGACGGGGATGTACAATGAGCAGTTCTTC.

CDR3 sequence reads: CASRQTGGQTQYF. The CDR3 coding sequence is TGTGCCAGCAGACAGACCGGCGGGCAGACCCAGTACTTC. The chain recombines TRBV6-5 with TRBJ2-5; tentative D call: TRBD2 (5 bases). CDR1 is MNHEY and CDR2 is SVGAGI in the germline V gene. Trimming shortened V by 6 bases and J by 6 bases, and 14 bases separated the two germline ends. The CDR3 covers 13 residues.

This rearrangement joins TRBV23-1 to TRBJ2-1; TRBD1 or TRBD2 may be the D gene (7 bases each). TRBV23-1 is placed among ORFs of uncertain function. The length of the CDR3 is 18 residues. V gave up 3 bases and J gave up 8 bases, with 26 bases separating them. Written as DNA, the CDR3 is TGCGCCAGCAGTCAGGCGGGGGACAGCCGCGTTGTGGGGGATGAGCAGTTCTTC. Amino acid sequence: CASSQAGDSRVVGDEQFF.